This T cell receptor (beta chain) comes out of a study of blood T cell repertoires in COVID-19. Study summary: Sources were T cells, B-cell-depleted T cells, or PBMCs; the material itself was cDNA or gDNA.

Germline lookup yields CDR1 LNHDA and CDR2 SQIVND (reference sequence). J was trimmed by 1 base and V by 7 bases; bases with no gene match: 9. The CDR3 consists of 16 residues. Methods used by the authors: Cell counts per sample came from amplifying reference gene primers. Libraries were prepared by immunoSEQ multiplex PCR; TCRdb keeps only in-frame clonotypes and omits some of them. V and J calls and clone size are as listed in that table; D and trimming were resolved from the DNA. The sample has around 85,000 clones, roughly 89% seen once. Sequences were obtained from peripheral blood. The rearrangement joins TRBV19 to TRBJ2-2, with TRBD2 matching 7 bases. The receptor was derived from a woman aged 80 or over with active or convalescent COVID-19. The chain's CDR3 is CASKGGGSWNTGELFF. For the CDR3, the DNA is TGTGCCAGTAAGGGTGGCGGGAGCTGGAACACCGGGGAGCTGTTTTTT.